A selection of T cell receptor beta chains follows, all from one sample in a study of tumor-infiltrating lymphocytes in primary liver carcinoma. TCRdb processed the multiplex PCR reads anew with MiXCR; each CDR3 protein has one entry. The profile covers around 210,000 distinct CDR3 sequences, with approximately 64% appearing a single time and under 7.5% taken by the ten largest. The sample comprised peripheral blood. These receptor sequences come from a woman aged 55-69 years with primary liver carcinoma and hepatitis B virus infection. Each CDR3 is given with its conserved first and last residue. A D gene is named only where the DNA matches it firmly. The size entry is marked missing in some rows and otherwise reads once, few, many or a size class.

. | TRBJ1-4 | TRBV5-1 | . | TGCGCCAGCAGCGGGCAGGGAAACGAAAAACTGTTTTTT | CASSGQGNEKLFF
. | TRBJ2-1 | TRBV11-2 | . | TGTGCCAGCAGCCTCATTCGGTCTAGCCGCTTCTTC | CASSLIRSSRFF
. | TRBJ2-3 | TRBV4-1 | . | TGCGCCAGCAGCCAAGAAATAGTATTGTCGCAGTATTTT | CASSQEIVLSQYF
. | TRBJ2-7 | TRBV5-1 | . | TGCGCCAGCAACCGAAATACCTACGAGCAGTACTTC | CASNRNTYEQYF
many | TRBJ1-1 | TRBV11-2 | TRBD1 | TGTGCCAGCAGCTTGGGACAGGGAGGCACTGAAGCTTTCTTT | CASSLGQGGTEAFF
once | TRBJ2-7 | TRBV12-3/TRBV12-4 | . | TGTTCCAGCACCCCAGGCACCGAGCAGTACTTC | CSSTPGTEQYF
few | TRBJ2-6 | TRBV28 | . | TGTGCCAGCAGCTCCCCCGCTGGGGCCAACCTCCTGACTTTC | CASSSPAGANLLTF
. | TRBJ2-5 | TRBV10-3 | . | TGTGCCATCAGTGAGCCCCGCAAAAAAGAGACCCAGTACTTC | CAISEPRKKETQYF
once | TRBJ1-1 | TRBV12-3/TRBV12-4 | . | TGTGCCAGCCGAGGGTTAGTGAACACTGAAGCATTCTTT | CASRGLVNTEAFF
many | TRBJ2-1 | TRBV29-1 | . | TGCAGCGCCCTTCGCGATTACAATGAGCAGTTCTTC | CSALRDYNEQFF
. | TRBJ2-1 | TRBV13 | . | TGTGCCAGCAGCAAATCTAGCGCCTCCTACAATGAGCAGTTCTTC | CASSKSSASYNEQFF
. | TRBJ2-3 | TRBV5-8 | TRBD2 | TGTGCCAGCAGCTTCTTGACTAGCGGGAGGGAGGATACGCAGTATTTT | CASSFLTSGREDTQYF
few | TRBJ2-5 | TRBV4-1 | . | TGCGCCAGCAGCCAAGGCTGGGGCAGACGGGAGACCCAGTACTTC | CASSQGWGRRETQYF
many | TRBJ2-5 | TRBV29-1 | TRBD2 | TGCAGCGTCGCAGGAGCGCGAGCGGGGGTAGAGACCCAGTACTTC | CSVAGARAGVETQYF
many | TRBJ1-2 | TRBV7-9 | TRBD1 | TGTGCCAGCAGCTGGGACAGTTATGGCTACACCTTC | CASSWDSYGYTF
. | TRBJ2-1 | TRBV11-2 | TRBD2 | TGTGCCAGCAGCTTAATAGCGGGATCCTACAATGTGCAGTTCTTC | CASSLIAGSYNVQFF
. | TRBJ1-5 | TRBV30 | . | TGTGCCTGGAGTGGGGGAGTGGAAAATCAGCCCCAGCATTTT | CAWSGGVENQPQHF
. | TRBJ2-1 | TRBV11-2 | TRBD1 | TGTGCGAGCGGCTGGGGACAGCGGTACAATGAGCAGTTCTTC | CASGWGQRYNEQFF
. | TRBJ1-1 | TRBV21-1 | . | TGTGCCAGCAGCGCAGGAGAGGGGAAGACTGAAGCTTTCTTT | CASSAGEGKTEAFF
. | TRBJ2-7 | TRBV14 | . | TGTGCCAGGAGCCAAGATTTAACGCGGACCTACGAGCAGTACTTC | CARSQDLTRTYEQYF
many | TRBJ2-1 | TRBV12-3/TRBV12-4 | TRBD2 | TGTGCCAGCAGCCAGACTAGCTCTATTTACAATGAGCAGTTCTTC | CASSQTSSIYNEQFF
. | TRBJ2-3 | TRBV5-1 | . | TGTGCCAGCAGCTTGGGTAGGGGAGCAGATACGCAGTATTTT | CASSLGRGADTQYF
. | TRBJ2-5 | TRBV5-1 | TRBD2 | TGCGCCAGCAGCCTTAGCGGGAGGGCCCGCGGGACCCAGTACTTC | CASSLSGRARGTQYF
. | TRBJ2-1 | TRBV15 | . | TGTGCCACCAGCAGAGAAGGTGCGGGGGCGTCATACAATGAGCAGTTCTTC | CATSREGAGASYNEQFF
. | TRBJ1-1 | TRBV5-1 | . | TGCGCCAGCAGCCCCAAGACAGGGAACACTGAAGCTTTCTTT | CASSPKTGNTEAFF
many | TRBJ2-1 | TRBV12-3/TRBV12-4 | . | TGTGCCAGCAGTTTAGCAACGGATAATTTCTACAATGAGCAGTTCTTC | CASSLATDNFYNEQFF
once | TRBJ2-2 | TRBV28 | . | TGTGCCAGCAGTTTTCGGCGGCAGGGGAGGGTGTACGGGGAGCTGTTTTTT | CASSFRRQGRVYGELFF
. | TRBJ2-3 | TRBV11-2 | . | TGTGCCAGCAGCTTAGGACCAAGTGCAGTTGCGCAGTATTTT | CASSLGPSAVAQYF
many | TRBJ1-1 | TRBV4-2 | TRBD1 | TGTGCCAGCAGCCGGAACAGGGGTGACACTGAAGCTTTCTTT | CASSRNRGDTEAFF
. | TRBJ2-7 | TRBV11-2 | TRBD2 | TGTGCCAGCAGCTTTAAGCAGGGACTAGCGTCTAAGCTATTGGAGTACTTC | CASSFKQGLASKLLEYF
many | TRBJ2-5 | TRBV6-1 | TRBD2 | TGTGCCAGCACGGGACTATTACTTGGGGAGACCCAGTACTTC | CASTGLLLGETQYF
many | TRBJ2-2 | TRBV28 | TRBD1 | TGTGCCAGCGGGGGGGACAGGGCTGGGGTGACCGGGGAGCTGTTTTTT | CASGGDRAGVTGELFF
. | TRBJ2-3 | TRBV29-1 | . | . | CGVAYGSESADTQNF
. | TRBJ1-1 | TRBV2 | TRBD1 | TGTGCCAGCATCCGGACAGGCGTTGGGAACACTGAAGCTTTCTTT | CASIRTGVGNTEAFF
. | TRBJ2-1 | TRBV5-1 | TRBD1 | TGCGCCAGCAGCTTGGGCCTACTGTCGGACAGGGGAAGACAGGGTGAGCAGTTCTTC | CASSLGLLSDRGRQGEQFF
. | TRBJ1-4 | TRBV28 | TRBD1 | TGTGCCAGCAATGACAGGGGCAGTGAAAAACTGTTTTTT | CASNDRGSEKLFF
few | TRBJ2-1 | TRBV14 | TRBD2 | TGTGCCAGTAGCCAACTGGGACTAGCGGGAGTGGGTGAGCAGTTCTTC | CASSQLGLAGVGEQFF
. | TRBJ1-1 | TRBV11-2 | . | TGTGGCAGCAGCTTACGCGGTAACACTGAGGCTTTCTTT | CGSSLRGNTEAFF
once | TRBJ2-1 | TRBV11-2 | . | TGTGCCAGCAGCTTAGGGGGGGAGAGCTCCTGCAATGATCAGTTCTTC | CASSLGGESSCNDQFF
few | TRBJ2-7 | TRBV4-2 | TRBD2 | TGTGCCAGCAGCCAAGGGGACTACCTCTCCTACGAGCAGTACTTC | CASSQGDYLSYEQYF
. | TRBJ1-1 | TRBV6-1 | . | TGTGCCAGCAGTCGTAATCCCCTTCAAGCGAGCCCGTCATTAGCTTTCTTT | CASSRNPLQASPSLAFF
many | TRBJ2-1 | TRBV11-2 | TRBD2 | TGTGCCAGCAGCTGGACTAGCGGTGGTGAGCAGTTCTTC | CASSWTSGGEQFF
. | TRBJ1-1 | TRBV5-1 | . | TGCGCCAGCAGCTTGGAAGCAGGGGTGGTAGCTTTCTTT | CASSLEAGVVAFF
. | TRBJ1-2 | TRBV5-5 | . | TGTGCCAGCAGCTTGGACAGGGTCGGAAGCTACACCTTC | CASSLDRVGSYTF
. | TRBJ2-1 | TRBV11-2 | . | TGTGCCAGCAGCTCAGCTGAGCGCCTCTCCTACAATGAGCAGTTCTTC | CASSSAERLSYNEQFF
. | TRBJ2-3 | TRBV29-1 | . | TGCAGCGTTGAAGACAGGGCGACACATATGCAGTATTTT | CSVEDRATHMQYF
. | TRBJ2-1 | TRBV11-3 | . | TGTGCCAGCAGCTTCGTTACCGAGTCCAATGAGCAGTTCTTC | CASSFVTESNEQFF
. | TRBJ2-7 | TRBV19 | TRBD1 | TGTGCCAGTAGCGCCTACAGGGGGGAATGGGACGAGCAGTACTTC | CASSAYRGEWDEQYF
. | TRBJ1-4 | TRBV11-1 | . | TGTGCTAGCAGCCGTCCGACGGGGGGTAGTGGAAAACTGTTTTTT | CASSRPTGGSGKLFF